A selection of T cell receptor beta chains follows, all from one sample in a study of cytomegalovirus exposure and HLA in healthy donors. Assay used: immunoSEQ multiplex PCR; TCRdb lists only in-frame clones, some missing. The sample has over 75,000 clones, roughly two thirds seen once. Sequencing was performed on PBMCs. The receptors were gathered from a human donor in good health. CDR3s include the opening cysteine and the closing phenylalanine or tryptophan. The D gene is left open where the match is weak. Part of the rows lack a size; the others show once, few, many or a class for expanded clones.

clone_size d_call j_call v_call cdr3_nt cdr3_aa
- - TRBJ1-1 TRBV4-3 TGCGCCAGCAGCCAAGATCCAGGGACAAACAAATACACTGAAGCTTTCTTT CASSQDPGTNKYTEAFF
- - TRBJ1-2 TRBV7-2 TGTGCCAGCAGCTCGCAGGGGTTTGGTGGCTACACCTTC CASSSQGFGGYTF
- - TRBJ1-5 TRBV25-1 TGTGCCAGCAGTGAATTCTCCCGCGGGGGCAATCAGCCCCAGCATTTT CASSEFSRGGNQPQHF
- TRBD1 TRBJ2-1 TRBV11-2 TGTGCCAGCAGTTCTAGAGGGGGCCACCAGGTCAATGAGCAGTTCTTC CASSSRGGHQVNEQFF
few - TRBJ2-3 TRBV5-1 TGCGCCAGCAGCTTGATACAGGAGAAAGATACGCAGTATTTT CASSLIQEKDTQYF
once TRBD2 TRBJ2-2 TRBV7-3 TGTGCCAGCAGCCCAACTAGCGGGGGGTATATCGGGGAGCTGTTTTTT CASSPTSGGYIGELFF
- TRBD1 TRBJ2-3 TRBV5-4 TGTGCCAGCAGCCTGGGACAGGCTGAGGGAACAGATACGCAGTATTTT CASSLGQAEGTDTQYF
- - TRBJ2-1 TRBV10-3 TGTGCCATCAGTGAGTCTGTAGCACCCCAGTTCTTC CAISESVAPQFF
- - TRBJ2-1 TRBV29-1 TGCAGCGTTGTAGGAGGGAGCCGGACAAATTCTGAGCAGTTCTTC CSVVGGSRTNSEQFF
- - TRBJ2-2 TRBV4-3 TGCGCCAGCAGCCAAGAGATAAGCACCGAGAACACCGGGGAGCTGTTTTTT CASSQEISTENTGELFF
- - TRBJ1-5 TRBV7-5 TGTGTCAGAAGCTTAACTCGATTCCGGGACAGGGGAACTAGTCAGCCCCAGCATTTT CVRSLTRFRDRGTSQPQHF
once - TRBJ2-7 TRBV18 TGTGCCAGCTCTCCAACGGTGAGCTCCTACGAGCAGTACTTC CASSPTVSSYEQYF
few TRBD2 TRBJ2-7 TRBV9 TGTGCCAGCAGCGTAGGGGACTACTCCTACGAGCAGTACTTC CASSVGDYSYEQYF
- - TRBJ1-2 TRBV6-1 TGTGCCAGCACCGCTACTAACTATGGCTACACCTTC CASTATNYGYTF
- TRBD1 TRBJ2-6 TRBV6-5 TGTGCCAGCAGTCGGGACAGGGCGACCAACGTCCTGACTTTC CASSRDRATNVLTF
- TRBD2 TRBJ2-3 TRBV29-1 TGCAGCGTTCAAACAGCGGGGGCCACAGATGCGCAGTATTTT CSVQTAGATDAQYF
- - TRBJ1-1 TRBV5-1 TGCGCCAGCAGCTTGGCTTTGCAGGCGAACACTGAAGCTTTCTTT CASSLALQANTEAFF
- TRBD1 TRBJ1-1 TRBV2 TGTGCCAGCAGTCCCAGGACAGGGGGCGATGCTGAAGCTTTCTTT CASSPRTGGDAEAFF
few - TRBJ2-1 TRBV7-7 TGTGCCAGCAGCGCAGGGAATGAGCAGTTCTTC CASSAGNEQFF
few TRBD1 TRBJ1-5 TRBV19 TGTGCCGCTCAAACCCGAGGACAGGGAAATCAGCCCCAGCATTTT CAAQTRGQGNQPQHF
- TRBD1 TRBJ1-2 TRBV9 TGTGCCAGCAGCGTGACAGGGTCGGACTATGGCTACACCTTC CASSVTGSDYGYTF
- - TRBJ2-3 TRBV5-4 TGTGCCAGCAGCAGAGTCCTAGGTCTAAGCACAGATACGCAGTATTTT CASSRVLGLSTDTQYF
- - TRBJ1-2 TRBV29-1 TGCAGCGTCGACGACAGGATGCTTGGCTACACCTTC CSVDDRMLGYTF
few - TRBJ2-5 TRBV19 TGTGCCAGTAGTGCCCGGGGGTGGGGAGAGACCCAGTACTTC CASSARGWGETQYF